This TCR beta chain was captured in a study of T cell responses to AZD1222 COVID-19 vaccine. Broader study findings: Vaccine-related CD4 TCRs covered spike, predominating at 160-218 and 743-854. Clonal diversity may have been underestimated, and the donors were mostly white British, with more females than males.

With respect to this clone: What it binds is not known.

Trimming took 1 base from V and 8 from J, leaving 17 bases between them. The CDR3 is 15 amino acids. Germline V gene lookup returns CDR1 SGHTA and CDR2 FQGNSA. Using immunoSEQ multiplex PCR, the repertoire was profiled, and TCRdb retains in-frame clones only, with some absent. The table lists around 150,000 clones, 94% of them singletons, with approximately 0.6% in the top ten. J is TRBJ1-1 and V is TRBV7-2, with a possible D match to TRBD1 (6 bases). The TCR was taken from an adult in good health. Material: peripheral blood, obtained on day 0 of AZD1222 vaccination. The CDR3, as DNA: TGTGCCAGCAGCTTAGACGGGAGGGGGGTTAAGGAAGCTTTCTTT. This encodes CASSLDGRGVKEAFF. The entire variable domain, with the rest obtained from reference TRBV7-2 and TRBJ1-1, is as follows: GAGVSQSPSNKVTEKGKDVELRCDPISGHTALYWYRQSLGQGLEFLIYFQGNSAPDKSGLPSDRFSAERTGGSVSTLTIQRTQQEDSAVYLCASSLDGRGVKEAFFGQGTRLTVV.